This entry concerns a single T cell receptor (beta chain). Its antigen is unknown. This CDR3 has 18 residues. Germline V CDR1 and CDR2: LGHNT, FRNRAP. The V end was cut by 3 bases, the J end by 3 bases, with 23 bases between. This sample is part of a study of shared clonotypes between healthy human individuals. General study points: Against clonotypes common to all four donors, non-shared ones had lower generation probabilities.

TCRdb's table, derived via immunoSEQ multiplex PCR, lists solely in-frame clones and lacks some. The table shows a few hundred thousand clones, with roughly 96% occurring only once. J is TRBJ2-5 and V is TRBV12-5; D assignment may be TRBD1 or TRBD2 (5 bases each). The sample taken for sequencing was memory CD8+ T cells sorted from blood. The subset denotes: CD45RO+ cells pooled with CCR7-negative TemRA cells. The origin of this receptor is a man in his thirties or forties in good health. CDR3 DNA sequence: TGTGCTAGTGGTTTTCAACTGCTCCCGGGGCTAGGAAAAGAGACCCAGTACTTC. Amino acids: CASGFQLLPGLGKETQYF.